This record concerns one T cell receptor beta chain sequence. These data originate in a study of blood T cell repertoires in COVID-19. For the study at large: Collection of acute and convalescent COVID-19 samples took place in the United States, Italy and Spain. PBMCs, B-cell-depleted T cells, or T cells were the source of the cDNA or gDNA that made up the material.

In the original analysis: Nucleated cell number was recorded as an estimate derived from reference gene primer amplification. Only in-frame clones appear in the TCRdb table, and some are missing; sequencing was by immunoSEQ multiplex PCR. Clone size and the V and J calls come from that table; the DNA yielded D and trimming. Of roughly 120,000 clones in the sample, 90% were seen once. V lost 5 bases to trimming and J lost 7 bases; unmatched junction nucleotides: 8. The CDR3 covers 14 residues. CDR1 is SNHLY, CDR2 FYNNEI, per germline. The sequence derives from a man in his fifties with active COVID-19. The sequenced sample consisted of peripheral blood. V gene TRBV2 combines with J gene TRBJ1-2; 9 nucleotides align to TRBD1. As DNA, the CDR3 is TGTGCCAGCAGTCGGGACAGGGAGTTGTCTGGCTACACCTTC. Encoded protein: CASSRDRELSGYTF.